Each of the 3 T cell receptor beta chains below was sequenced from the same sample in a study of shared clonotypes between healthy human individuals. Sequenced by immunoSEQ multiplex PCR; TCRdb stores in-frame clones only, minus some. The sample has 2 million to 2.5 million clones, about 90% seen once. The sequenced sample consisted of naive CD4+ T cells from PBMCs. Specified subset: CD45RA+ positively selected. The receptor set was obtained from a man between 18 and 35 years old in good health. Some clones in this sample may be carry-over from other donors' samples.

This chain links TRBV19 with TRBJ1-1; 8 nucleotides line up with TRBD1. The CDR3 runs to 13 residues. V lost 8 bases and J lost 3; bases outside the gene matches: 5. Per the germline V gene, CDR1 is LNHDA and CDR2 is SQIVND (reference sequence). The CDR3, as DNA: TGTGCCAGTCGCGACAGGGGCCACACTGAAGCTTTCTTT. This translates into CASRDRGHTEAFF.

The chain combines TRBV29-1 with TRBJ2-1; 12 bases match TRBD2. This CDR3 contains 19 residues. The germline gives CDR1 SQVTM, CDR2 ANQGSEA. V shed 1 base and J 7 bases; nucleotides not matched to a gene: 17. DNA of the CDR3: TGCAGCGTTGAAGCCAGGGCCTACCTGACTAGCGGGAGTGGGAATGAGCAGTTCTTC. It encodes CSVEARAYLTSGSGNEQFF.

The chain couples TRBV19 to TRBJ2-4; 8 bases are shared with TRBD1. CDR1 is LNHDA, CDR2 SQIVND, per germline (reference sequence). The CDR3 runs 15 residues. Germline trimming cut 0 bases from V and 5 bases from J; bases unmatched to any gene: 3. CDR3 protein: CASSIDSRGQNIQYF. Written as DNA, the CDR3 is TGTGCCAGTAGTATAGATTCCAGGGGGCAAAACATTCAGTACTTC.